This paragraph reports one T cell receptor beta chain. Its antigen remains undetermined. No per-base quality is available; no much larger clone lies one base away. Sequencing used an Illumina NovaSeq 6000. TCRalpha and TCRbeta cDNA libraries were constructed by 5'RACE with constant-segment primers, with sample barcodes and unique molecular identifiers being introduced. RNA was extracted from every sample with Trizol reagent. The libraries were amplified in two PCR steps, and the second step added a second sample barcode and Illumina TruSeq adapters. Libraries were sequenced on an Illumina NovaSeq with 2 x 150 bp paired-end reads. The authors processed their data as follows. Reads were demultiplexed and collapsed into UMI-guided consensus sequences with migec v1.2.7. Using mixcr v2.1.11, the UMI consensuses were aligned to TRA and TRB V and J templates and assembled into clonotypes. Expanded or contracted clonotypes were those called significant by both edgeR and NoisET, with noise models trained on biological replicates. edgeR calls used a false discovery rate-adjusted p below 0.01 and a log2 fold-change threshold of 1. PCA with hierarchical clustering of max-normalized trajectories of the 1000 most abundant clonotypes was used as exploratory dynamics analysis. Separately sequenced CD4+ and CD8+ repertoires were used to assign the CD4 or CD8 phenotype of responding clones. The public reads were quality trimmed at Q25 with fastp and then assembled into clones with MiXCR by TCRdb, keeping productive beta chains. Entries that share a CDR3 protein sequence are merged under the most common genes and DNA. The V and J calls and clone size come from TCRdb's table, not from the authors' own analysis. The sample has 200,000 to 300,000 distinct CDR3 sequences on record, over 15% of them singletons. More than 20% of the sample is taken by the ten largest.

PBMCs were isolated by Ficoll-Paque density gradient centrifugation. The data were taken from a study of T-cell memory formation after mild COVID-19 (dated by TCRdb to the early 2020s). Context from the whole study: TCR sequence clusters from the two donors were largely donor specific. In two donors, T-cell clones that expanded and contracted after mild COVID-19 were followed by sequencing TCRalpha and TCRbeta repertoires longitudinally. Two young, previously healthy adult volunteers made up the cohort, one male and one female.

Based on the germline V gene, the CDR1 and CDR2 sequences are MNHEY and SVGAGI. Ends trimmed: V by 2 bases, J by 2 bases; bases unmatched to a gene: 7. Including cysteine and phenylalanine, the CDR3 has 16 amino acids. The kept DNA is CDR3 alone, 48 bases in frame from the first base. General study outcomes and caveats: Some responding clones were found in pre-infection memory, which suggests that pre-existing cross-reactive memory T cells took part in the SARS-CoV-2 response. Clones that contracted from day 15 to 85 showed balanced CD4/CD8 phenotypes, whereas a second wave of clones that expanded from day 15 to 37 leaned towards CD4+. Whether the second-wave clones peaking on day 37 were SARS-CoV-2 specific was not confirmed. The study included only two mild cases, and larger cohorts that include severe cases with pre-infection samples were judged to be necessary. Contracting CD4+ clones appeared mostly in the CM and EM memory subsets, whereas CD8+ clones were enriched in EMRA.

The chain uses TRBV6-5 and TRBJ2-7, with TRBD2 matching 9 junction bases. This TCR was recovered from a man between 18 and 35 years old who had mild COVID-19 (a few samples of this study predate the infection). The sample titles of this study are shuffled in the database, so cell type and time point are left out; the donor was told from shared clones. Sequencing was done on a sample of PBMCs or a T cell subset sorted from them (not recorded which). DNA sequence: TGTGCCAGCAGTTACGACGCGGGGGGGGCCCCCTACGAGCAGTACTTC. It translates as CASSYDAGGAPYEQYF.